A selection of T cell receptor beta chains follows, all from one sample in a study of T cell repertoires in cytomegalovirus infection. One entry per CDR3 protein results from TCRdb running MiXCR on the reads. The sample records roughly 640,000 distinct CDR3 sequences, 20% to 25% being singletons. The specimen sequenced was CD8+ T cells from PBMCs. The receptors derive from a human donor in good health (CMV status not recorded). Some clones in this sample may be carry-over from other donors' samples. The CDR3 runs from the conserved cysteine through the conserved F or W. The order of the fields is V gene, CDR3 length, clone size, D gene, J gene, CDR3 DNA, CDR3 protein. The D gene is left open where the match is weak. Only some rows state a clone size, as once, few, many or a class for expanded clones.

>TRBV6-2/TRBV6-3|13|NA|NA|TRBJ1-5
TGTGCCAGCACCCTCGGGGCCAGCCAGCCCCAGCATTTT
CASTLGASQPQHF
>TRBV27|15|NA|NA|TRBJ1-2
TGTGCCAGCAGTTTATCAGGGGGTACAGGCTATGGCTACACCTTC
CASSLSGGTGYGYTF
>TRBV4-2|14|few|NA|TRBJ2-1
TGTGCCAGCAGCCAGGGGGGTCCCTACAATGAGCAGTTCTTC
CASSQGGPYNEQFF
>TRBV5-1|15|few|NA|TRBJ2-3
TGCGCCAGCAGCCCAGCCGGGGTGAGCACAGATACGCAGTATTTT
CASSPAGVSTDTQYF
>TRBV28|16|few|TRBD2|TRBJ2-3
TGTGCCAGCAGTTTATCGGCGGGGGGGCCGCCAGATACGCAGTATTTT
CASSLSAGGPPDTQYF
>TRBV29-1|14|NA|TRBD1|TRBJ1-2
TGCAGCGTTGGATCTACAGGGGGGGCCTATGGCTACACCTTC
CSVGSTGGAYGYTF
>TRBV7-9|14|few|TRBD2|TRBJ2-1
TGTGCCAGCAGCTTCGGCGGGGGTCCCAATGAGCAGTTCTTC
CASSFGGGPNEQFF
>TRBV28|15|few|TRBD2|TRBJ2-7
TGTGCCAGCAGTTTACCCGAGGGACTAGCTCACGAGCAGTACTTC
CASSLPEGLAHEQYF
>TRBV6-6|20|NA|TRBD2|TRBJ2-5
TGTGCCAGCAGTTACGTTGCGGGGGGCCTAACAGAAATTGAAAAAGAGACCCAGTACTTC
CASSYVAGGLTEIEKETQYF
>TRBV9|15|NA|TRBD2|TRBJ2-3
TGTGCCAGCAGCGGTAGCGGGGATGACACAGATACGCAGTATTTT
CASSGSGDDTDTQYF
>TRBV28|19|NA|NA|TRBJ1-6
TGTGCCAGCAGTTATACGCCCGGTCAGCAGAATATTAATAATTCACCCCTCCACTTT
CASSYTPGQQNINNSPLHF
>TRBV19|14|NA|NA|TRBJ2-5
TGTGCCAGTAGTATCGTGCTTGCAGGGGAGACCCAGTACTTC
CASSIVLAGETQYF
>TRBV7-2|9|many|NA|TRBJ1-1
TGTGCCAGCAGACCAGAGGCTTTCTTT
CASRPEAFF
>TRBV19|14|NA|NA|TRBJ1-1
TGTTCCGCAAATGGTCCGGGACTGAACACTGAAGCTTTCTTT
CSANGPGLNTEAFF
>TRBV6-2/TRBV6-3|12|many|NA|TRBJ2-7
TGTGCCAGCAGCCTGGACATCTACGAGCAGTACTTC
CASSLDIYEQYF
>TRBV20-1|17|few|NA|TRBJ2-2
TGCAGTGCTAGAGCCTCGGTTGCGGGTGGGAACACCGGGGAGCTGTTTTTT
CSARASVAGGNTGELFF
>TRBV4-1|14|few|NA|TRBJ1-1
TGCGCCAGCAGCCCCCCGGGGTCAGGTACTGAAGCTTTCTTT
CASSPPGSGTEAFF
>TRBV12-3/TRBV12-4|17|many|TRBD1|TRBJ2-1
TGTGCCAGCAGTTTATGGACAGGGTCTACCCTCTACAATGAGCAGTTCTTC
CASSLWTGSTLYNEQFF
>TRBV29-1|13|few|TRBD2|TRBJ2-7
TGCAGCGTACCGGGGGGGCGAGAAGGAGAGCAGTACTTC
CSVPGGREGEQYF
>TRBV7-3|15|many|TRBD2|TRBJ2-3
TGTGCCAGCAGCCGAAGCGGGGGGCGTGCAGATACGCAGTATTTT
CASSRSGGRADTQYF
>TRBV6-5|16|few|NA|TRBJ1-1
TGTGCCAGCAGTTACTCGAGGGGGGCGTGGGACACTGAAGCTTTCTTT
CASSYSRGAWDTEAFF
>TRBV6-5|17|NA|NA|TRBJ2-3
TGTGCCAGCAGTTACTCGAACTCAGGATCGCGCACAGATACGCAGTATTTT
CASSYSNSGSRTDTQYF
>TRBV29-1|14|NA|NA|TRBJ1-2
TGCAGCGTGCCGGACGGAGCCTTTAACTATGGCTACACCTTC
CSVPDGAFNYGYTF
>TRBV6-5|15|NA|TRBD1|TRBJ2-2
TGTGCCAGCAATCATGGGGCAGGGGGCGCGGGGGAGCTGTTTTTT
CASNHGAGGAGELFF
>TRBV2|11|few|NA|TRBJ2-1
TGTGCCAGCACCCGGGGGATTGAGCAGTTCTTC
CASTRGIEQFF
>TRBV6-5|11|few|NA|TRBJ2-1
TGTGCCAGCAATGCAGGGTATGAGCAGTTCTTC
CASNAGYEQFF
>TRBV7-9|12|many|NA|TRBJ1-6
TGTGCCAGCAGCCCTTGGGATTCACCCCTCCACTTT
CASSPWDSPLHF